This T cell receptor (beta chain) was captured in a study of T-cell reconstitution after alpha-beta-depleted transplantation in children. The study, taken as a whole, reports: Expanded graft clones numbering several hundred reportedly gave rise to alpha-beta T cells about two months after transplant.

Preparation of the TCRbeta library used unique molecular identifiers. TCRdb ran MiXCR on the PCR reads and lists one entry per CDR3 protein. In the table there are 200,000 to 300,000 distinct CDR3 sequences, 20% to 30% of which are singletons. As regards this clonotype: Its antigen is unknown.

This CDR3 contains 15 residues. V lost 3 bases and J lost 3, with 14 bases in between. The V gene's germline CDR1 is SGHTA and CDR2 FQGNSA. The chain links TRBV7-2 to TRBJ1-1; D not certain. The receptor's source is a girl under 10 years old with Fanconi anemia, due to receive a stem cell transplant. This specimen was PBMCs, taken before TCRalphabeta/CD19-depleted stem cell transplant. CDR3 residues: CASSFLIMADTEAFF. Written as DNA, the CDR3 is TGTGCCAGCAGCTTTTTGATCATGGCAGACACTGAAGCTTTCTTT.